This is a list of T cell receptor beta chains from one sample in a study of blood T cell dynamics during melanoma immunotherapy. Some clones are missing from TCRdb's copy, which holds only in-frame ones; the method was immunoSEQ multiplex PCR. The sample has about 550 clones; around three quarters are singletons. The sample consisted of CD8+ T cells from blood, taken from a patient treated with checkpoint blockade. The origin of the receptors is a human donor with melanoma. Each CDR3 is given with its conserved first and last residue. D genes are given only for firm matches. Size values are once, few and many counts, or a class for expanded clones, and some rows have none.

NA | TRBJ2-7 | TRBV4-1 | few | TGCGCCAGCAGCCAAGATCGACGTATGGAGGAGCAGTACTTC | CASSQDRRMEEQYF
NA | TRBJ2-1 | TRBV19 | NA | TGTGCCAGTAAAAGGCTATCAAACAATGAGCAGTTCTTC | CASKRLSNNEQFF
NA | TRBJ1-4 | TRBV2 | NA | TGTGCCAGCAGTGAAAGGACGGGTTATGATGAAAAACTGTTTTTT | CASSERTGYDEKLFF
NA | TRBJ1-5 | TRBV7-2 | NA | TGTGCCAGCAGCTTAGAGTACCAGCCCCAGCATTTT | CASSLEYQPQHF
NA | TRBJ1-1 | TRBV12-5 | NA | TGTGCTAGTGGCATGGACGGCTCGAACACTGAAGCTTTCTTT | CASGMDGSNTEAFF
TRBD2 | TRBJ2-7 | TRBV6-1 | NA | TGTGCCAGCCGATCTAAGCGGGGGAGCTCCTACGAGCAGTACTTC | CASRSKRGSSYEQYF
NA | TRBJ2-3 | TRBV13 | NA | TGTGCCAGCAGCACCCGCGACAGGCCGAAGACTAGCACAGATACGCAGTATTTT | CASSTRDRPKTSTDTQYF
TRBD1 | TRBJ2-7 | TRBV6-6 | NA | TGTGCCAGCCAGGGGGTGAGCTCCTACGAGCAGTACTTC | CASQGVSSYEQYF
NA | TRBJ1-2 | TRBV5-6 | NA | TGTGCCAGCAGCCAGAGGTCTATGGGGCCTTATGGCTACACCTTC | CASSQRSMGPYGYTF
NA | TRBJ1-5 | TRBV27 | NA | TGTGCCAGCAGTCCCTACGCGGGGGGTAATCAGCCCCAGCATTTT | CASSPYAGGNQPQHF
NA | TRBJ2-7 | TRBV27 | NA | TGTGCCAGCAGTTTCCTAGGCGGAAACTCCTACGAGCAGTACTTC | CASSFLGGNSYEQYF
NA | TRBJ1-2 | TRBV25-1 | NA | TGTGCCAGCAGTGACCGGGACGGACCTTCCTATGGCTACACCTTC | CASSDRDGPSYGYTF
TRBD2 | TRBJ2-5 | TRBV7-9 | NA | TGTGCCAGCAGCCCCCCGGGGGGGCGCGGGGAGACCCAGTACTTC | CASSPPGGRGETQYF
TRBD1 | TRBJ2-1 | TRBV9 | once | TGTGCCAGCAGCGTAATCCAGGGGGATGAGCAGTTCTTC | CASSVIQGDEQFF
TRBD2 | TRBJ2-2 | TRBV6-1 | NA | TGTGCCAGCAGTGATGGACTAGCGGGCCCGGAGCTGTTTTTT | CASSDGLAGPELFF
TRBD2 | TRBJ2-5 | TRBV27 | NA | TGTGCCAGCAGTCCCAGCGGGAGCAGTTGGGACGAGACCCAGTACTTC | CASSPSGSSWDETQYF
TRBD2 | TRBJ2-1 | TRBV7-8 | NA | TGTGCCAGCAGCTTAGTTGCGGGAGCGAACAATGAGCAGTTCTTC | CASSLVAGANNEQFF
TRBD1 | TRBJ1-2 | TRBV4-1 | NA | TGCGCCAGCAGCCCCGGACAGGGGGCAAATCTGTATGGCTACACCTTC | CASSPGQGANLYGYTF
NA | TRBJ2-3 | TRBV9 | NA | TGTGCCAGCAGCGTAGAAGTCCCAGATACGCAGTATTTT | CASSVEVPDTQYF
NA | TRBJ2-7 | TRBV19 | NA | TGTGCCAGTAGCGCATCCGGCCAGGGCCGGGGAGAGCAGTACTTC | CASSASGQGRGEQYF
TRBD1 | TRBJ2-7 | TRBV4-3 | NA | TGCGCCAGCAGCCCACAAAGGACAGGCTCCTACGAGCAGTACTTC | CASSPQRTGSYEQYF
TRBD2 | TRBJ2-2 | TRBV5-8 | NA | TGTGCCAGCAGTTCCGTTTGGGGACTAGCGGGGACGAACACCGGGGAGCTGTTTTTT | CASSSVWGLAGTNTGELFF